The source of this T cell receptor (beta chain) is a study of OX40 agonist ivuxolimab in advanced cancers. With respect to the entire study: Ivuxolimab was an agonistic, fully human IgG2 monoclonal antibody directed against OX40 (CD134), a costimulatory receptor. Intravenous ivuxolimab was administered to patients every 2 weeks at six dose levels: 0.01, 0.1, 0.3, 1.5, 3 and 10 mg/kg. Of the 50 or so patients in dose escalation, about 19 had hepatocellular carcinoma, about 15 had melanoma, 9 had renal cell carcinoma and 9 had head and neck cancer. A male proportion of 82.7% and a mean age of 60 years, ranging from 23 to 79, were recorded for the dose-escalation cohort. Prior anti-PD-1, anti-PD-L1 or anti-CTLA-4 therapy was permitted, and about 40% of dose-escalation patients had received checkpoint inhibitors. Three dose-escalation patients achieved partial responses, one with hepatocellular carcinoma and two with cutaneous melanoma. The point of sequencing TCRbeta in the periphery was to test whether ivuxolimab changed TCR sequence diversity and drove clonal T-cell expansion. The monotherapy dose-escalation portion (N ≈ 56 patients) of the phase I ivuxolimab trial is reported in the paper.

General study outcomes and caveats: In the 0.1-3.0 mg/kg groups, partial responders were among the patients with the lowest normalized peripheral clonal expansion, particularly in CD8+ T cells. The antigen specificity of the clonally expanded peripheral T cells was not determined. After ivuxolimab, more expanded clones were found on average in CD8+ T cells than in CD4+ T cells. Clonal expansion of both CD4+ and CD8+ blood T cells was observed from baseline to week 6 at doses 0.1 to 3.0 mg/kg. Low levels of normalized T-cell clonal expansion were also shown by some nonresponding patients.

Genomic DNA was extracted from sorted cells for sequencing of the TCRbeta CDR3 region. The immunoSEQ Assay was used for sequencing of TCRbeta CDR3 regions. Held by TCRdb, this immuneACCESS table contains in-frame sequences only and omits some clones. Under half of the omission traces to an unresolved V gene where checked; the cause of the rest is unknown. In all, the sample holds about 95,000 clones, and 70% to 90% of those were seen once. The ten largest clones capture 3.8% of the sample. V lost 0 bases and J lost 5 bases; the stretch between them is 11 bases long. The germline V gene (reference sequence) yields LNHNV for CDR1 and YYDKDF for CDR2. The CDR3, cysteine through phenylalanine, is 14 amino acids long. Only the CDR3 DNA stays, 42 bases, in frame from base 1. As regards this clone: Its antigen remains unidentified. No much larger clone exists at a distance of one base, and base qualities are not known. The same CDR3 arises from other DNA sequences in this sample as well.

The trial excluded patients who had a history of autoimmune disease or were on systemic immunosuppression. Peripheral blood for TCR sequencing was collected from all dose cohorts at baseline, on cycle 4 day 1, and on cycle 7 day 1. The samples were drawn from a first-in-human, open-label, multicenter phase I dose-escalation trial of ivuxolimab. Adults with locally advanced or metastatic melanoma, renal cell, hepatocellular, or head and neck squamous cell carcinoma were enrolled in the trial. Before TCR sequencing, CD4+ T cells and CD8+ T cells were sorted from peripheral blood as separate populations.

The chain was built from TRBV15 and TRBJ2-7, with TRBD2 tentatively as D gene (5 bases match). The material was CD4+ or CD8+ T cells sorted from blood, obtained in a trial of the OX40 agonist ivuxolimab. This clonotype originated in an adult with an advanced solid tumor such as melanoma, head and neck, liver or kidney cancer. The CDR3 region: CATSREEADDEQYF. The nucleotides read TGTGCCACCAGCAGAGAAGAAGCGGACGACGAGCAGTACTTC. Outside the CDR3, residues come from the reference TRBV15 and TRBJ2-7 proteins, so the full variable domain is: DAMVIQNPRYQVTQFGKPVTLSCSQTLNHNVMYWYQQKSSQAPKLLFHYYDKDFNNEADTPDNFQSRRPNTSFCFLDIRSPGLGDTAMYLCATSREEADDEQYFGPGTRLTVT.